These 27 T cell receptor beta chains were all obtained from the same sample, sequenced in a study of blood T cell repertoires in COVID-19. The method was immunoSEQ multiplex PCR; TCRdb's version includes in-frame clones alone and lacks a portion of them. The table lists roughly 200,000 clones, around 83% of them singletons. Material for sequencing was peripheral blood. Receptor source: a man between 35 and 55 years old with active or convalescent COVID-19.

This clone was counted a single time. V usage is TRBV6-5 and J usage is TRBJ1-2, with 11 bases aligning to TRBD1. V trimming: 6 bases; J trimming: 6 bases; junction bases outside the gene matches: 6. This CDR3 comprises 14 residues. From germline, CDR1 is MNHEY and CDR2 SVGAGI. The CDR3 bases are TGTGCCAGCAGAAGAGGACAGGGGGCGGATGGCTACACCTTC. It yields the protein CASRRGQGADGYTF.

The chain links TRBV3-1 (or the pseudogene TRBV3-2) to TRBJ1-2, with unresolved D. CDR3 length: 16 amino acids. Trimming took 0 bases from V and 4 from J, leaving 15 bases between them. Germline CDR1 reads LGHDT; CDR2 reads YNNKEL (reference sequence). CDR3 DNA: TGTGCCAGCAGCCAAGAGGGAGTAGGGCCATTCTATGGCTACACCTTC. Residues: CASSQEGVGPFYGYTF.

The chain joins TRBV6-2 or TRBV6-3 to TRBJ2-1; the D is unclear. Trimming stripped 2 bases from V and 12 bases from J, with 17 bases between. Germline values: CDR1 MNHEY, CDR2 SVGEGT. The length of the CDR3 is 14 residues. CDR3 in DNA: TGTGCCAGCAGTTACCCCCGGGTAGGCGACCGGCAGTTCTTC. Translated, it gives CASSYPRVGDRQFF.

The CDR3 protein is CASSDSDTNEKLFF. The CDR3 nucleotides read TGCGCCAGCAGCGATTCGGACACCAATGAAAAACTGTTTTTT. V is TRBV5-1 and J is TRBJ1-4, with D perhaps TRBD1 (5 bases). Trimming took 4 bases from V and 5 from J, leaving 12 bases between them. This CDR3 comprises 14 residues. The germline CDR1 and CDR2 sequences are SGHRS and YFSETQ. Drawing the rest from reference TRBV5-1 and TRBJ1-4, the complete variable domain is KAGVTQTPRYLIKTRGQQVTLSCSPISGHRSVSWYQQTPGQGLQFLFEYFSETQRNKGNFPGRFSGRQFSNSRSEMNVSTLELGDSALYLCASSDSDTNEKLFFGSGTQLSVL.

The chain couples TRBV6-1 to TRBJ1-4; no clear D. V lost 8 bases to trimming and J lost 3 bases, with 13 bases between them. CDR1 is MNHNS, CDR2 SASEGT, per germline. The CDR3 has 14 amino acids. The CDR3 bases are TGTGCCAGCGGGAGAGGAGTGGCTAATGAAAAACTGTTTTTT. Its translation is CASGRGVANEKLFF.

J is TRBJ1-1 and V is TRBV28; D gene ambiguous. Germline-derived CDR1 and CDR2 are MDHEN and SYDVKM. This CDR3 is 13 amino acids long. V lost 8 bases and J 6 bases, leaving 16 bases between the germline ends. As DNA, the CDR3 is TGTGCCAGCTTAACGGAGCCCCAATCTGAAGCTTTCTTT. Translated: CASLTEPQSEAFF.

This clone has just a few counts. The chain couples TRBV15 to TRBJ1-4; the D is unclear. Trimming shortened V by 0 bases and J by 0 bases, and 5 bases separated the two germline ends. Germline CDR1 and CDR2: LNHNV and YYDKDF (reference sequence). There are 15 residues in the CDR3. CDR3: CATSRDTATNEKLFF. The CDR3 region has the DNA TGTGCCACCAGCAGAGACACTGCAACTAATGAAAAACTGTTTTTT.

This chain joins TRBV7-6 and TRBJ2-5, with TRBD1 matching 9 bases. The ends lost 5 bases at V and 5 bases at J; junction bases unmatched: 12. The germline V gene has CDR1 SGHVS and CDR2 FNYEAQ. The CDR3 consists of 16 residues. CDR3 sequence reads: CASSLPSTGGAETQYF. The CDR3 DNA reads as TGTGCCAGCAGCCTACCCAGCACAGGGGGCGCGGAGACCCAGTACTTC.

On this clone itself: This may be a read error: a much more frequent sequence differs by one nucleotide. The sample carries other DNA sequences with the same CDR3. The chain recombines TRBV3-1 (or the pseudogene TRBV3-2) with TRBJ2-7, with a possible D match to TRBD2 (6 bases). The CDR3 totals 12 residues. Germline-derived CDR1 and CDR2 are LGHDT and YNNKEL (reference sequence). With 0 bases removed from V and 6 bases from J, the gap between germline ends came to 6 bases. CDR3 in DNA: TGTGCCAGCAGCCAAGAGGGAGGCGAGCAGTACTTC. Amino acids: CASSQEGGEQYF.

This clone appeared a single time. This chain connects TRBV29-1 to TRBJ1-1; weak D call: TRBD1 (6 bases). Germline V lookup: CDR1 SQVTM, CDR2 ANQGSEA. This CDR3 comprises 14 residues. Between the trimmed V and J ends, which lost 5 bases and 4 bases, there was a span of 17 bases. The CDR3 spells CSVSSILGGTEAFF. In nucleotides, the CDR3 is TGCAGCGTTTCCTCAATTTTAGGGGGCACTGAAGCTTTCTTT.

The V gene is TRBV2, the J gene TRBJ2-7, with TRBD1 as a possible D gene (7 bases). From germline, CDR1 is SNHLY and CDR2 FYNNEI. There are 15 residues in the CDR3. The germline V and J ends were trimmed by 6 bases and 3 bases, with 18 bases remaining between them. The CDR3 sequence is CASRQESQGGYEQYF. In DNA form, the CDR3 reads TGTGCCAGCAGGCAGGAGAGCCAGGGGGGCTACGAGCAGTACTTC.

J is TRBJ2-3 and V is TRBV27; 9 nucleotides agree with TRBD2. The CDR3 spans 17 residues. CDR1 is MNHEY and CDR2 is SMNVEV in the germline V gene (reference sequence). The V gene end was trimmed by 0 bases and the J gene end by 2 bases; junction bases not matched to a gene: 6. This CDR3 is CASSLSTTSGHTDTQYF. As DNA, the CDR3 is TGTGCCAGCAGTTTATCCACGACTAGCGGCCACACAGATACGCAGTATTTT.

CDR3 coding DNA: TGTGCCAGCACTCCGGGACTAGCGATGCACAATGAGCAGTTCTTC. Encoded protein: CASTPGLAMHNEQFF. The gene calls are TRBV5-8 and TRBJ2-1, with TRBD2 identical over 10 bases. Germline CDR1 and CDR2: SGHTS and YDEGEE. CDR3 length: 15 residues. V shed 6 bases, J shed 5 bases, and the junction held 8 bases outside the gene matches.

This chain joins TRBV6-6 and TRBJ1-2; possible D gene TRBD1, 5 bases. This CDR3 is 12 amino acids long. Trimming cost V 5 bases and J 3 bases, with 7 bases left between them. CDR1 is MNHNY and CDR2 is SVGAGI in the germline V gene (reference sequence). The CDR3 loop reads CASSQGDYGYTF. CDR3 nucleotides: TGTGCCAGCAGTCAAGGGGACTATGGCTACACCTTC.

This clone appeared once. The chain links TRBV6-6 to TRBJ2-3; 15 bases align to TRBD2. Unmatched junction bases numbered 21, after V lost 5 bases and J lost 9 bases. CDR1 MNHNY and CDR2 SVGAGI come from the germline V gene (reference sequence). CDR3 length: 20 residues. CDR3 sequence: CASSPRGGPGLAGGSGTQYF. The CDR3 bases are TGTGCCAGCAGTCCCCGGGGGGGTCCGGGACTAGCGGGAGGATCAGGGACGCAGTATTTT.

V is TRBV2 and J is TRBJ2-1, with TRBD2 matching 10 bases. Germline assignment: CDR1 SNHLY and CDR2 FYNNEI. J gave up 5 bases and V 6 bases, and 7 bases lay outside the gene matches. The CDR3 is 15 residues long. Written as DNA, the CDR3 is TGTGCCAGCAGAGGCGGACTAGCGGATAACAATGAGCAGTTCTTC. It translates to CASRGGLADNNEQFF. The full variable domain, its missing parts supplied by reference TRBV2 and TRBJ2-1, is EPEVTQTPSHQVTQMGQEVILRCVPISNHLYFYWYRQILGQKVEFLVSFYNNEISEKSEIFDDQFSVERPDGSNFTLKIRSTKLEDSAMYFCASRGGLADNNEQFFGPGTRLTVL.

The count of this clone is one. The genes are TRBV25-1 and TRBJ1-1; TRBD1 matches at 7 bases. Germline CDR1 MGHDK, CDR2 SYGVNS. The CDR3 length is 13 residues. Losses at the gene ends were 5 bases for V and 3 bases for J; bases not matched to a gene: 3. CDR3 loop: CASSKQGYTEAFF. The CDR3 DNA is TGTGCCAGCAGTAAACAGGGGTACACTGAAGCTTTCTTT.

This clone was seen once. The V and J genes are TRBV30 and TRBJ1-4; D not certain. V was pared by 5 bases and J by 3 bases, with 10 bases between. CDR3 length: 13 amino acids. In germline, CDR1 is GTSNPN, CDR2 SVGIG (reference sequence). CDR3 protein: CAWQVKANEKLFF. Here the CDR3 DNA reads TGTGCCTGGCAGGTTAAGGCTAATGAAAAACTGTTTTTT.

Points on this clone: The germline gene is not matched at one end of the junction; a read error may be the cause. V gene TRBV24-1 combines with J gene TRBJ2-7; 7 bases agree with TRBD2. CDR3 size: 13 residues. CDR1 is KGHDR and CDR2 is SFDVKD in the germline V gene. CDR3 nucleotide sequence: TGTGCCACTAGAAGCGGGACCTCCCACGAGCAGTACTTC. It translates to CATRSGTSHEQYF.

Here the CDR3 reads CASSQVTGGRNTEAFF. CDR3 in DNA: TGTGCCAGCAGCCAAGTAACAGGGGGCCGGAACACTGAAGCTTTCTTT. The chain links TRBV4-2 to TRBJ1-1, with 9 bases lining up with TRBD1. CDR3 length: 16 amino acids. Germline V gene sequence: CDR1 LGHNA, CDR2 YNFKEQ. J gave up 1 base and V 1 base, and 4 bases lay outside the gene matches.

The rearrangement links TRBV6-2 or TRBV6-3 to TRBJ1-1; 9 nucleotides match TRBD1. CDR3 length: 15 residues. CDR1 and CDR2 from the germline V gene are MNHEY and SVGEGT. The V and J ends lost 0 bases and 10 bases, in that order; junction bases with no gene match: 9. DNA for the CDR3: TGTGCCAGCAGTTACTCCAACGACAGGGGGAGGGGAGCTTTCTTT. The encoded protein is CASSYSNDRGRGAFF.

A remark on this clone: The same CDR3 can be traced to other DNA sequences in this sample. The rearrangement uses TRBV15 and TRBJ2-3; D perhaps matches TRBD1 (6 bases). The CDR3 covers 14 residues. Germline CDR1 reads LNHNV; CDR2 reads YYDKDF (reference sequence). V was clipped by 4 bases and J by 2 bases, with 10 bases between them. The CDR3 spells CATSNRGSTDTQYF. The DNA of the CDR3 is TGTGCCACCAGCAATAGGGGGTCCACAGATACGCAGTATTTT.

The V gene is TRBV30, the J gene TRBJ1-5; no clear D gene. V gave up 0 bases and J gave up 4 bases, with 7 bases separating them. This CDR3 has 13 amino acids. CDR1 and CDR2 (germline): GTSNPN, SVGIG (reference sequence). In DNA form, the CDR3 reads TGTGCCTGGAGTGTGAGAGATAATCAGCCCCAGCATTTT. Its translation is CAWSVRDNQPQHF.

This clone was picked up a small number of times. This chain uses TRBV27 with TRBJ1-2; 9 bases align to TRBD1. The CDR3 extends over 15 amino acids. The V gene end was trimmed by 3 bases and the J gene end by 3 bases; junction bases not matched to a gene: 5. In germline, CDR1 is MNHEY, CDR2 SMNVEV (reference sequence). The CDR3 nucleotides are TGTGCCAGCAGTTTGGGACAGGGTGGTTACTATGGCTACACCTTC. As protein: CASSLGQGGYYGYTF.

The chain carries TRBV6-5 and TRBJ2-1; possible D gene TRBD1, 5 bases. Trimming took off 7 bases at V and 1 base at J, with 11 bases between the two ends. This CDR3 has 14 residues. Germline V gene lookup returns CDR1 MNHEY and CDR2 SVGAGI. The CDR3 nucleotides read TGTGCCAGCACCCAGGGTAGGTCCTACAATGAGCAGTTCTTC. It is translated as CASTQGRSYNEQFF.

The chain has TRBV4-2 and TRBJ1-4; perhaps TRBD1 as D (6 bases). The V and J ends lost 0 bases and 8 bases respectively, with 28 bases between them. CDR3 length: 20 residues. Germline V CDR1 and CDR2: LGHNA, YNFKEQ. The CDR3 nucleotides read TGTGCCAGCAGCCAAGACCTATTAGACCGCTCCAGGGGCTCCTACGAAAAACTGTTTTTT. Amino acids: CASSQDLLDRSRGSYEKLFF.

The sample holds a few counts of this clone. The V gene is TRBV3-1 (or the pseudogene TRBV3-2), the J gene TRBJ1-2; TRBD1 agrees at 8 bases. Trimming removed 3 bases from V and 8 bases from J; junction bases left unmatched: 2. The germline V gene encodes CDR1 LGHDT and CDR2 YNNKEL (reference sequence). The CDR3 runs to 12 residues. The CDR3: CASSQDRVGYTF. The CDR3 DNA reads TGTGCCAGCAGCCAGGACAGGGTCGGCTACACCTTC.